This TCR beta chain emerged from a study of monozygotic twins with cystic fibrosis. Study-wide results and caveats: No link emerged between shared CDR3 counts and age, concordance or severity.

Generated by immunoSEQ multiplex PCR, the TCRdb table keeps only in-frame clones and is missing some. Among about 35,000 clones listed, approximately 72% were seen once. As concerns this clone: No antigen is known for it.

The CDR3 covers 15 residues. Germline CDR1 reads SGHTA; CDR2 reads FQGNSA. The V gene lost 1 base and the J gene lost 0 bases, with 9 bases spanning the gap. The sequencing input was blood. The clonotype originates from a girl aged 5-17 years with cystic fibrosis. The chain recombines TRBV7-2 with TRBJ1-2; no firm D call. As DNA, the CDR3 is TGTGCCAGCAGCTTAGAGGCAACAGCTAACTATGGCTACACCTTC. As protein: CASSLEATANYGYTF.